This T cell receptor beta chain was recovered during a study of chemoradiotherapy in HPV16-positive cancers. Whole-study context: Candidate HPV-specific T-cell clones and common TCR motifs came from functional assays in a couple of HPV16-positive patients.

With regard to this clone: Its antigen is still unknown.

Samples were taken several times over chemoradiotherapy. CDR3 length equals 11 residues. Trimming took off 5 bases at V and 5 bases at J, with 5 bases between the two ends. Germline CDR1 MNHEY, CDR2 SMNVEV (reference sequence). The repertoire was sequenced with immunoSEQ multiplex PCR; TCRdb's copy has only in-frame clones and lacks some. The data contain fewer than 20,000 clones, 90% of them singletons. Study-level points and caveats: During treatment, candidate HPV-specific clones and E7-related motifs expanded in tumor. Only two HPV16-positive patients supplied the functional HPV-specificity definition.

The chain employs TRBV27 and TRBJ2-3; no clear D gene. The receptor comes from a human donor with HPV-associated anogenital cancer. The starting material was blood, obtained from a patient who underwent chemoradiotherapy. CDR3 nucleotide sequence: TGTGCCAGCAGTCTAGGAGATACGCAGTATTTT. This codes for CASSLGDTQYF.